One sample yielded the 21 T cell receptor beta chains listed below, sequenced in a study of breast tumors, draining lymph nodes, adjacent tissues. MiXCR was run by TCRdb on the multiplex PCR reads, yielding one entry per CDR3 protein. The table includes about 230,000 distinct CDR3 sequences, approximately 31% detected once. The lymph nodes were axillary draining lymph nodes from breast cancer patients. The specimen was axillary lymph node tissue. The source is a female donor with breast cancer. Some clones in this sample may be carry-over from other donors' samples.

As concerns this clonotype: This may come from a read error, since a much larger clone is one base off. Because the CDR3 is missing its conserved closing phenylalanine or tryptophan, this is likely a read error. The CDR3 DNA reads as TGTGCCAGCAGCACCAAGAGGGGGGGGGAGCAGTTCTCC. It codes for CASSTKRGGEQFS. The V call is TRBV9, the J call TRBJ2-1, with D possibly being TRBD2 (7 bases). The CDR3 has 13 residues. CDR1 and CDR2 (germline): SGDLS, YYNGEE. V lost 4 bases, J lost 10 bases, and 15 bases lay in between.

This clonotype was seen repeatedly, ten times or more. This chain links TRBV19 with TRBJ2-3; the D gene could be TRBD1 or TRBD2 (5 bases each). The CDR3 is 13 residues long. V was trimmed by 9 bases and J by 5 bases, leaving 15 bases between them. The germline CDR1 and CDR2 sequences are LNHDA and SQIVND (reference sequence). The CDR3 spells CASRDLTEDTQYF. As DNA, the CDR3 is TGTGCCAGCCGGGACCTTACAGAAGATACGCAGTATTTT.

The sample holds a few counts of this clonotype. This rearrangement joins TRBV7-8 to TRBJ1-1; the D gene is possibly TRBD1 (5 bases). The germline gives CDR1 SGHVS, CDR2 FQNEAQ. The CDR3 contains 14 residues. Trimming removed 5 bases from V and 4 bases from J, with 14 bases in between. This CDR3 reads CASSPVEGSTEAFF. The DNA of the CDR3 is TGTGCCAGCAGCCCTGTGGAGGGGAGCACTGAAGCTTTCTTT.

The V call is TRBV19, the J call TRBJ2-1; TRBD1 is a possible D gene (6 bases). Per the germline V gene, CDR1 is LNHDA and CDR2 is SQIVND (reference sequence). Trimming removed 5 bases from V and 1 base from J, with 15 bases in between. The CDR3 runs to 16 residues. The DNA of the CDR3 is TGTGCCAGTAGTTCTTTGCTGACAGGTTCCTACAATGAGCAGTTCTTC. It codes for CASSSLLTGSYNEQFF.

This rearrangement joins TRBV5-4 to TRBJ1-3; D might be TRBD1 (5 bases). The CDR3 sequence is 16 residues long. Germline CDR1 reads SGHNT; CDR2 reads YYREEE (reference sequence). V lost 0 bases and J lost 0, with 10 bases in between. CDR3 bases: TGTGCCAGCAGCTTGGGGGGGGGGAGCTCTGGAAACACCATATATTTT. This encodes CASSLGGGSSGNTIYF.

This clonotype was recorded at least ten times. The chain recombines TRBV2 with TRBJ1-4; 11 bases align to TRBD1. Germline lookup yields CDR1 SNHLY and CDR2 FYNNEI. The CDR3 runs 19 residues. Trimming removed 6 bases from V and 3 bases from J; junction bases left unmatched: 15. The DNA of the CDR3 is TGTGCCAGCAGCGCCCGAATAACCGGGACAGGGGGTGCTAATGAAAAACTGTTTTTT. Protein: CASSARITGTGGANEKLFF.

This rearrangement joins TRBV6-6 to TRBJ2-7; D unresolved. The CDR3 covers 15 residues. CDR1 is MNHNY, CDR2 SVGAGI, per germline (reference sequence). Trimming removed 2 bases from V and 1 base from J, with 12 bases in between. The CDR3 loop is CASSYEALSSYEQYF. In nucleotides, the CDR3 is TGTGCCAGCAGTTACGAGGCCTTAAGTTCCTACGAGCAGTACTTC.

This clonotype showed up many times. V gene TRBV7-3 combines with J gene TRBJ2-5; TRBD1 matches 11 bases. Germline CDR1 reads SGHTA; CDR2 reads FQGTGA. The V and J ends lost 0 bases and 5 bases, in that order; junction bases with no gene match: 2. The CDR3 is 15 amino acids. The CDR3 reads CASSLTGQGVETQYF. For the CDR3, the DNA is TGTGCCAGCAGCTTAACGGGACAGGGGGTCGAGACCCAGTACTTC.

In the case of this clonotype: Germline is not matched at one junction end, which may reflect a read error. The genes are TRBV5-1 and TRBJ1-6; TRBD1 agrees at 7 bases. This CDR3 contains 15 residues. CDR1 is SGHRS and CDR2 is YFSETQ in the germline V gene. The CDR3 DNA follows: TGCGCCAGCAGCCAGGGGGGGTCTTATAATCCACCCCTCCACTTT. Translated: CASSQGGSYNPPLHF.

This clonotype appeared a few times. The chain joins TRBV5-5 to TRBJ2-1, with TRBD2 identical over 9 bases. Losses at the gene ends were 4 bases for V and 4 bases for J; bases not matched to a gene: 9. The CDR3 is 16 residues long. The germline V gene has CDR1 SGHKS and CDR2 YYEKEE (reference sequence). CDR3 protein: CASSRTSARVYNEQFF. The CDR3 DNA sequence: TGTGCCAGCAGCCGGACTAGCGCGAGGGTTTACAATGAGCAGTTCTTC.

This clonotype was seen repeatedly, ten times or more. Given a much more abundant clone one base away, this may be a read error. The limits of the CDR3 on the DNA are not certain, so only TCRdb's listed CDR3 is given. V usage is TRBV7-6 and J usage is TRBJ2-3; the DNA was not compared with TRBD1, the D call given in the table. Germline CDR1 and CDR2: SGHVS and FNYEAQ. The CDR3 contains 13 residues when both ends are counted. CDR3 region: CASSVGRGTAEYF.

This clonotype was found many times. The chain uses TRBV4-2 and TRBJ2-3, with D maybe TRBD2 (5 bases). The V gene lost 0 bases and the J gene lost 5 bases, with 9 bases spanning the gap. The CDR3 loop spans 14 amino acids. The V gene's germline CDR1 is LGHNA and CDR2 YNFKEQ. The CDR3 DNA follows: TGTGCCAGCAGCCAAGATCGGGATCGAGATACGCAGTATTTT. This translates into CASSQDRDRDTQYF.

The V call is TRBV6-2 or TRBV6-3, the J call TRBJ2-1; D not resolved. The CDR3 sequence is 12 residues long. The V and J ends lost 5 bases and 7 bases respectively, with 9 bases between them. Germline CDR1 MNHEY, CDR2 SVGEGT. The CDR3 here is CASSTTRNEQFF. In DNA, the CDR3 is TGTGCCAGCAGTACGACTCGAAATGAGCAGTTCTTC.

V gene TRBV10-2 combines with J gene TRBJ2-5; D perhaps matches TRBD1 (6 bases). CDR1 is WSHSY and CDR2 is SAAADI in the germline V gene. The CDR3 sequence is 13 residues long. Trimming took 0 bases from V and 5 from J, leaving 7 bases between them. CDR3 region: CASSESGAETQYF. The CDR3 nucleotides read TGCGCCAGCAGTGAGTCGGGGGCGGAGACCCAGTACTTC.

This clonotype was seen at least ten times. The V and J genes are TRBV11-3 and TRBJ2-5; tentatively, D is TRBD2 (6 bases). V was trimmed by 2 bases and J by 4 bases, leaving 17 bases between them. Per germline, CDR1 SGHNT and CDR2 YENEEA. This CDR3 spans 16 amino acids. Here the CDR3 DNA reads TGTGCCAGCAGCTTATCGATAGCGGCAAGAGGAGAGACCCAGTACTTC. This sequence encodes CASSLSIAARGETQYF. Together with reference TRBV11-3 and TRBJ2-5, the CDR3 gives the full variable domain: EAGVVQSPRYKIIEKKQPVAFWCNPISGHNTLYWYLQNLGQGPELLIRYENEEAVDDSQLPKDRFSAERLKGVDSTLKIQPAELGDSAVYLCASSLSIAARGETQYFGPGTRLLVL.

This clonotype was seen at least ten times. The chain recombines TRBV5-1 with TRBJ2-7; maybe TRBD1 (6 bases). The germline CDR1 and CDR2 sequences are SGHRS and YFSETQ. The ends were cut back, 2 bases at V and 7 bases at J, with 10 bases in the middle. This CDR3 is 12 amino acids long. The CDR3 sequence: CASSLQGQEQYF. Here the CDR3 DNA reads TGCGCCAGCAGCTTACAGGGACAAGAGCAGTACTTC.

This clonotype was recorded many times. This chain links TRBV6-1 with TRBJ1-5; D gene ambiguous. This CDR3 is 14 amino acids long. Germline V gives CDR1 MNHNS, CDR2 SASEGT. The V end lost 4 bases, the J end lost 4 bases, and 11 bases lay between the germline ends. CDR3 bases: TGTGCCAGCAGTGTTCGGTTAGGGAATCAGCCCCAGCATTTT. This translates into CASSVRLGNQPQHF.

This clonotype was seen more than once but under ten times. The rearrangement links TRBV6-6 to TRBJ2-1; 10 nucleotides align to TRBD2. J lost 6 bases, V lost 10 bases, and 9 bases had no gene match. CDR1 MNHNY and CDR2 SVGAGI come from the germline V gene (reference sequence). The CDR3 runs to 14 residues. As DNA, the CDR3 is TGTGCCACCCTCCGTGCTAGCGGGGGCAATGAGCAGTTCTTC. Translating it yields CATLRASGGNEQFF.

This clonotype was seen ten or more times. The gene calls are TRBV6-6 and TRBJ2-2, with a possible D match to TRBD1 (7 bases). Per the germline V gene, CDR1 is MNHNY and CDR2 is SVGAGI (reference sequence). This CDR3 contains 16 residues. Trimming cost V 7 bases and J 5 bases, with 20 bases left between them. The CDR3 coding sequence is TGTGCCAGCACCGACCCCAGGGGGGCAGGAACCGGGGAGCTGTTTTTT. It yields the protein CASTDPRGAGTGELFF.

This clonotype was counted ten times or more. The gene calls are TRBV9 and TRBJ2-2, with D perhaps matching TRBD2 (6 bases). Trimming shortened V by 3 bases and J by 4 bases, and 25 bases separated the two germline ends. The CDR3 covers 19 residues. From germline, CDR1 is SGDLS and CDR2 YYNGEE. The CDR3 region is CASSALGTSKTVTTGELFF. As DNA, the CDR3 is TGTGCCAGCAGCGCCCTCGGGACTTCCAAAACCGTTACCACCGGGGAGCTGTTTTTT. The whole variable domain, remainder taken from reference TRBV9 and TRBJ2-2, is DSGVTQTPKHLITATGQRVTLRCSPRSGDLSVYWYQQSLDQGLQFLIQYYNGEERAKGNILERFSAQQFPDLHSELNLSSLELGDSALYFCASSALGTSKTVTTGELFFGEGSRLTVL.

Ten or more counts support this clonotype. This chain connects TRBV6-1 to TRBJ2-1; D possibly corresponds to TRBD2 (5 bases). CDR3 length: 12 residues. CDR1 is MNHNS, CDR2 SASEGT, per germline. V lost 1 base to trimming and J lost 11 bases, with 9 bases between them. The CDR3 DNA sequence: TGTGCCAGCAGTGAAGTGGGAGAAAAGCAGTTCTTC. It codes for CASSEVGEKQFF.